The T cell receptor beta chain under discussion was sequenced for a study of T cell repertoires in cytomegalovirus infection. In this sample, this clonotype turned up many times. Its antigen remains unidentified. Germline CDR1 reads SGHTA; CDR2 reads FQGNSA. The J segment lost 5 bases and the V segment lost 6 bases, leaving 7 bases of the junction unmatched. The CDR3 is 16 residues long. TCRdb processed the reads anew with MiXCR; each CDR3 protein has one entry. The sample has around 130,000 distinct CDR3 sequences, roughly a quarter seen once. Study observations and caveats: Dominating the ex vivo response were TCR beta clonotypes that were CMV-specific and HLA-C-restricted.

This clonotype originated in a human donor in good health (CMV status not recorded). Some clones in this sample may be carry-over from other donors' samples. The chain links TRBV7-2 to TRBJ2-1, with TRBD2 matching over 13 bases. Sequenced: PBMCs, sequenced either directly or after in vitro stimulation (not recorded which). CDR3 in amino acids: CASRTTSGRADNEQFF. For the CDR3, the DNA is TGTGCCAGCAGGACTACTAGCGGGAGGGCCGACAATGAGCAGTTCTTC.